These 7 T cell receptor beta chains originate from one sample sequenced in a study of control samples from healthy donors and cancer patients. Assay: immunoSEQ multiplex PCR; the TCRdb copy retains only in-frame clones and omits some. The sample shows some 150,000 clones, approximately 94% of them seen only once. The sequenced material came from blood. Every receptor here comes from a middle-aged man in good health.

J is TRBJ1-2 and V is TRBV5-1; 7 nucleotides match TRBD1. Germline values: CDR1 SGHRS, CDR2 YFSETQ. The CDR3 sequence is 11 residues long. With V trimmed by 3 bases and J by 10 bases, 3 bases remained unmatched. CDR3 in DNA: TGCGCCAGCAGCTGGGGACAGTTCTACACCTTC. Protein product: CASSWGQFYTF.

V is TRBV7-6 and J is TRBJ1-4; 8 nucleotides agree with TRBD1. This CDR3 is built from 15 residues. J gave up 7 bases and V 4 bases, and 8 bases lay outside the gene matches. CDR1 SGHVS and CDR2 FNYEAQ come from the germline V gene. The CDR3 bases are TGTGCCAGCAGCTCCAACTCAGGGGGCAGTGAAAAACTGTTTTTT. It translates to CASSSNSGGSEKLFF.

This chain connects TRBV13 to TRBJ2-6; 10 bases are shared with TRBD2. Losses at the gene ends were 2 bases for V and 6 bases for J; bases not matched to a gene: 7. Germline CDR1 PRHDT, CDR2 FYEKMQ (reference sequence). This CDR3 has 17 amino acids. The CDR3 here is CASSLRSGGAAANVLTF. The CDR3 coding sequence is TGTGCCAGCAGCTTAAGGAGCGGGGGGGCGGCGGCCAACGTCCTGACTTTC.

V is TRBV5-4 and J is TRBJ2-5, with 7 bases lining up with TRBD2. CDR3 size: 15 residues. Losses at the gene ends were 6 bases for V and 2 bases for J; bases not matched to a gene: 10. Germline-derived CDR1 and CDR2 are SGHNT and YYREEE (reference sequence). CDR3 region: CASKLSREGQETQYF. CDR3 in DNA: TGTGCCAGCAAACTCTCAAGGGAGGGGCAAGAGACCCAGTACTTC.

The chain couples TRBV19 to TRBJ2-7; 8 nucleotides agree with TRBD1. Trimming at V came to 6 bases and at J to 2 bases, leaving 6 bases not matched to a gene. The CDR3 sequence is 14 residues long. Germline V gene data show CDR1 as LNHDA and CDR2 as SQIVND (reference sequence). The CDR3 here is CASSKGGQAYEQYF. As DNA, the CDR3 is TGTGCCAGTAGCAAAGGGGGACAGGCCTACGAGCAGTACTTC. Full variable domain (remainder filled in from reference TRBV19 and TRBJ2-7): DGGITQSPKYLFRKEGQNVTLSCEQNLNHDAMYWYRQDPGQGLRLIYYSQIVNDFQKGDIAEGYSVSREKKESFPLTVTSAQKNPTAFYLCASSKGGQAYEQYFGPGTRLTVT.

The chain is built from TRBV4-1 and TRBJ2-7; D is unresolved. The CDR3 totals 13 residues. Germline V gene lookup returns CDR1 MGHRA and CDR2 YSYEKL. Trimming left V 2 bases short and J 3 bases short, with 8 bases between. CDR3 coding DNA: TGCGCCAGCAGCCAATCACTTGACTACGAGCAGTACTTC. It encodes CASSQSLDYEQYF.

V is TRBV4-2 and J is TRBJ1-2; D might be TRBD1 (6 bases). Trimming removed 1 base from V and 1 base from J, with 13 bases in between. The CDR3 loop spans 16 amino acids. Germline assignment: CDR1 LGHNA and CDR2 YNFKEQ. As DNA, the CDR3 is TGTGCCAGCAGCCAAGCCAGGGGCGACAATAACTATGGCTACACCTTC. It codes for CASSQARGDNNYGYTF.